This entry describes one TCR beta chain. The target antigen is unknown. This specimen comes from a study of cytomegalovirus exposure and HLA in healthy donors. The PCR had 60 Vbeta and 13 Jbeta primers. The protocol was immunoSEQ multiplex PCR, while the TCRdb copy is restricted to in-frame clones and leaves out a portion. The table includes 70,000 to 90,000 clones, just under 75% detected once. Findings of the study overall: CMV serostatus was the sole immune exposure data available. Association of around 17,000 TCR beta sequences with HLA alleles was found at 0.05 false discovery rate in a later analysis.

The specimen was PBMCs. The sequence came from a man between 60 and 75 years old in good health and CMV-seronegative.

CDR3 nucleotide sequence: TGCGCCAGCAGCCAAGATGGGGGACAGGGTGGCTATGGCTACACCTTC. Translating gives CASSQDGGQGGYGYTF. The V and J genes are TRBV4-1 and TRBJ1-2, with TRBD1 matching over 9 bases. Germline trimming cut 0 bases from V and 4 bases from J; bases unmatched to any gene: 6. CDR3 length: 16 amino acids. Germline CDR1 reads MGHRA; CDR2 reads YSYEKL.